The 15 T cell receptor beta chains reported below all come from one sample, sequenced in a study of T cells in localized non-small cell lung cancer. Profiling relied on immunoSEQ multiplex PCR, and the TCRdb table lists in-frame clones only, not all of them. Of approximately 47,000 clones detected, around 86% appear once; the ten largest clones hold 2.5%. The sequenced sample was PBMCs, obtained before any cancer treatment. These TCRs come from a man between 40 and 70 years old with stage II lung adenocarcinoma.

This clone was counted between two and nine times. The CDR3 DNA is TGTGCCATCAGTGAGTCAACAGGTGATGGCCAAGAGACCCAGTACTTC. It is translated as CAISESTGDGQETQYF. The gene calls are TRBV10-3 and TRBJ2-5, with TRBD1 as a possible D gene (5 bases). Germline CDR1 is ENHRY and CDR2 is SYGVKD. The CDR3 consists of 16 residues. V lost 0 bases to trimming and J lost 1 base, with 12 bases between them.

This clone has just one count. DNA for the CDR3: TGCGCCAGCAGCCTGACAGGGGGCCAGGATCAGCCCCAGCATTTT. Protein sequence: CASSLTGGQDQPQHF. The chain recombines TRBV5-1 with TRBJ1-5; TRBD1 matches 10 bases. This CDR3 has 15 amino acids. V was pared by 4 bases and J by 5 bases, with 6 bases of the junction left unmatched. The germline V gene has CDR1 SGHRS and CDR2 YFSETQ.

The rearrangement uses TRBV13 and TRBJ1-1; weak D call: TRBD1 (6 bases). V lost 4 bases, J lost 0 bases, and 12 bases lay in between. The CDR3 loop spans 15 amino acids. Germline V gene lookup returns CDR1 PRHDT and CDR2 FYEKMQ (reference sequence). The CDR3 region is CASSSQQGLNTEAFF. For the CDR3, the DNA is TGTGCCAGCAGCTCACAGCAGGGGCTGAACACTGAAGCTTTCTTT.

CDR3 DNA sequence: TGTGCCAGCAGTGCTTACCTAGACACCGGGGAGCTGTTTTTT. Amino acid sequence: CASSAYLDTGELFF. This rearrangement joins TRBV2 to TRBJ2-2; D gene unclear. This CDR3 is built from 14 residues. Trimming stripped 4 bases from V and 3 bases from J, with 9 bases between. Germline assignment: CDR1 SNHLY and CDR2 FYNNEI.

The chain links TRBV6-1 to TRBJ2-3; TRBD1 aligns across 8 bases. The CDR3 has 14 residues. V trimming: 5 bases; J trimming: 4 bases; junction bases outside the gene matches: 5. The germline CDR1 and CDR2 sequences are MNHNS and SASEGT. The CDR3 DNA is TGTGCCAGCAGTAGGGACAGGTTCTCAGATACGCAGTATTTT. It yields the protein CASSRDRFSDTQYF.

The chain recombines TRBV11-2 with TRBJ2-7, with TRBD1 matching 7 bases. Germline V gene sequence: CDR1 SGHAT, CDR2 FQNNGV. Losses at the gene ends were 5 bases for V and 7 bases for J; bases not matched to a gene: 5. This CDR3 contains 12 residues. DNA for the CDR3: TGTGCCAGCAGCCGCACAGGGGTAGAGCAGTACGTC. This encodes CASSRTGVEQYV.

The V gene is TRBV1, the J gene TRBJ2-7; TRBD1, the table's D call, lacks a check against the DNA. TRBV1 is flagged as a pseudogene. There are 20 residues in the CDR3. In nucleotides, the CDR3 is TGCACCAGCAGCCAAGAGGTGCGAGGGGGCAGCGATGGGGGGACCTACGAGCAGTACGTC. Its translation is CTSSQEVRGGSDGGTYEQYV.

V and J are TRBV4-2 and TRBJ1-2, with 8 bases identical to TRBD1. The CDR3 is 15 residues long. J lost 3 bases, V lost 0 bases, and 3 bases had no gene match. CDR1 and CDR2 from the germline V gene are LGHNA and YNFKEQ. In nucleotides, the CDR3 is TGTGCCAGCAGCCAAGATCAGACAGGGGACTATGGCTACACCTTC. Encoded protein: CASSQDQTGDYGYTF.

This chain uses TRBV10-3 with TRBJ2-2; 7 bases align to TRBD2. Germline trimming cut 3 bases from V and 7 bases from J; bases unmatched to any gene: 11. This CDR3 region has 16 residues. Germline lookup yields CDR1 ENHRY and CDR2 SYGVKD. The CDR3 DNA follows: TGTGCCATCAGTGAACTAGCGCTTCTTAGGGGCGGGGAGCTGTTTTTT. It encodes CAISELALLRGGELFF.

The rearrangement joins TRBV15 to TRBJ2-5, with 11 bases fitting TRBD1. CDR1 and CDR2 from the germline V gene are LNHNV and YYDKDF (reference sequence). J was trimmed by 1 base and V by 6 bases; bases with no gene match: 10. The CDR3 is 17 amino acids. The CDR3 DNA sequence: TGTGCCACCAGGAGTGGACGGGGGACAGGGGGCCAAGAGACCCAGTACTTC. The encoded protein is CATRSGRGTGGQETQYF.

The chain couples TRBV7-8 to TRBJ2-1, with 10 positions matching TRBD2. Losses at the gene ends were 7 bases for V and 15 bases for J; bases not matched to a gene: 12. CDR1 is SGHVS and CDR2 is FQNEAQ in the germline V gene. This CDR3 is built from 13 residues. This CDR3 is CASTIPAGGPLFF. CDR3 nucleotide sequence: TGTGCCAGCACGATTCCAGCGGGGGGGCCTCTGTTCTTC.

This CDR3 reads CASSITGAYGTIRQPQHF. The CDR3 DNA follows: TGTGCCAGCAGCATCACAGGGGCGTATGGGACAATCCGTCAGCCCCAGCATTTT. V gene TRBV7-8 combines with J gene TRBJ1-5; 7 positions agree with TRBD1. The junction had 19 bases not matched to a gene; V was cut back by 5 bases and J by 6 bases. From germline, CDR1 is SGHVS and CDR2 FQNEAQ. CDR3 length: 18 amino acids.

The chain is built from TRBV9 and TRBJ1-1; 8 positions agree with TRBD1. This CDR3 is built from 15 residues. V trimming: 4 bases; J trimming: 3 bases; junction bases outside the gene matches: 8. CDR1 is SGDLS and CDR2 is YYNGEE in the germline V gene. The CDR3 sequence: CASSTWDRRDTEAFF. The CDR3 DNA follows: TGTGCCAGCAGCACCTGGGACAGGCGGGACACTGAAGCTTTCTTT.

The J gene is TRBJ1-1, the V gene TRBV5-1; D uncertain. Germline V gene sequence: CDR1 SGHRS, CDR2 YFSETQ. The CDR3 totals 12 residues. V lost 1 base to trimming and J lost 4 bases, with 5 bases between them. CDR3 sequence (DNA): TGCGCCAGCAGCTTGAAGGGCACTGAAGCTTTCTTT. As protein: CASSLKGTEAFF.

A note on this clone: The junction shows a germline mismatch at one end, possibly a read error. The chain combines TRBV7-6 with TRBJ2-3; 8 bases map to TRBD2. From germline, CDR1 is SGHVS and CDR2 FNYEAQ. The CDR3 is 13 amino acids. CDR3 region: CASSLGSGTRGLF. The CDR3 nucleotides read TGTGCCAGCAGCTTAGGGTCCGGGACTAGGGGCCTTTTT.